The 28 T cell receptor beta chains below all came from one sample that was sequenced in a study of cytomegalovirus exposure and HLA in healthy donors. Use of 60 Vbeta and 13 Jbeta primers characterized the PCR. Assay: immunoSEQ multiplex PCR; the TCRdb copy retains only in-frame clones and omits some. Found here are 130,000 to 150,000 clones, 76% of them singletons; the top ten hold 1.5% to 2%. The sample was PBMCs. The receptors stem from a woman between 35 and 50 years old in good health and CMV-seronegative.

On this clone itself: This sample includes further DNA sequences coding for the same CDR3. The J gene is TRBJ1-2, the V gene TRBV30; perhaps TRBD1 as D (5 bases). This CDR3 is built from 15 residues. The germline CDR1 and CDR2 sequences are GTSNPN and SVGIG (reference sequence). Trimming took 4 bases from V and 8 from J, leaving 23 bases between them. CDR3: CAWNPSSTGVGGYTF. CDR3 bases: TGTGCCTGGAACCCCAGTTCGACGGGGGTAGGAGGCTACACCTTC.

The chain is built from TRBV27 and TRBJ1-5; D gene uncertain. The V end was cut by 2 bases, the J end by 3 bases, with 8 bases between. The CDR3 totals 14 residues. Germline-derived CDR1 and CDR2 are MNHEY and SMNVEV (reference sequence). CDR3 nucleotide sequence: TGTGCCAGCAGTTTACGCGGGTTCAATCAGCCCCAGCATTTT. Translating it yields CASSLRGFNQPQHF.

This chain links TRBV5-1 with TRBJ2-5, with D tentatively TRBD1 (5 bases). This CDR3 contains 14 residues. Germline CDR1 SGHRS, CDR2 YFSETQ. Between the trimmed V and J ends, which lost 4 bases and 0 bases, there was a span of 10 bases. The CDR3 here is CASSKMTDQETQYF. CDR3 sequence (DNA): TGCGCCAGCAGCAAGATGACAGACCAAGAGACCCAGTACTTC.

The CDR3 DNA is TGTGCCAGCAGCTTACCGGGACAGGGGGTTTACACTGAAGCTTTCTTT. Protein: CASSLPGQGVYTEAFF. V is TRBV7-6 and J is TRBJ1-1; TRBD1 matches 11 bases. The CDR3 totals 16 residues. The germline gives CDR1 SGHVS, CDR2 FNYEAQ. Trimming cost V 2 bases and J 3 bases; bases outside gene matches: 5.

This clone turned up a few times. The rearrangement joins TRBV7-9 to TRBJ1-4; D call uncertain. Germline V gives CDR1 SEHNR, CDR2 FQNEAQ (reference sequence). V was trimmed by 1 base and J by 13 bases, leaving 10 bases between them. This CDR3 is built from 12 residues. The CDR3 DNA reads TGTGCCAGCAGCTTAGACAGCCCCTCACTGTTTTTT. It yields the protein CASSLDSPSLFF.

This rearrangement joins TRBV19 to TRBJ1-5, with D hard to call. V gave up 3 bases and J gave up 4 bases, with 13 bases separating them. CDR1 and CDR2 (germline): LNHDA, SQIVND (reference sequence). The CDR3 loop spans 15 amino acids. The CDR3 region has the DNA TGTGCCAGTAGTATTAGCGGGGTCCCGAATCAGCCCCAGCATTTT. This gives the protein CASSISGVPNQPQHF.

This clone was detected a few times. The V gene is TRBV6-5, the J gene TRBJ1-4, with TRBD1 matching over 10 bases. V gave up 2 bases and J gave up 8 bases; unmatched junction bases: 5. Germline V gene sequence: CDR1 MNHEY, CDR2 SVGAGI. The CDR3 covers 15 residues. The CDR3 bases are TGTGCCAGCAGTTACGGACAGGGGGTTGGGGAAAAACTGTTTTTT. It translates to CASSYGQGVGEKLFF.

This clone was recorded a few times. The rearrangement uses TRBV2 and TRBJ1-1; unclear D gene. The germline V and J ends were trimmed by 7 bases and 5 bases, with 17 bases remaining between them. The CDR3 spans 14 residues. Germline V gives CDR1 SNHLY, CDR2 FYNNEI. The CDR3 here is CASNPTEVKTEAFF. CDR3 DNA sequence: TGTGCCAGCAACCCAACCGAGGTAAAGACTGAAGCTTTCTTT.

The chain has TRBV4-2 and TRBJ2-7; 11 bases line up with TRBD1. Germline V gene sequence: CDR1 LGHNA, CDR2 YNFKEQ. The CDR3 loop spans 15 amino acids. Unmatched junction bases numbered 3, after V lost 1 base and J lost 4 bases. CDR3 sequence: CASSQGGQGVYEQYF. DNA for the CDR3: TGTGCCAGCAGCCAAGGGGGACAGGGGGTTTACGAGCAGTACTTC.

Here the CDR3 DNA reads TGTGCCAGCAGCTTCGGTGCCGCTTATGGCTACACCTTC. Protein sequence: CASSFGAAYGYTF. V gene TRBV5-6 combines with J gene TRBJ1-2; D is uncertain. The CDR3 loop spans 13 amino acids. The germline gives CDR1 SGHDT, CDR2 YYEEEE. V was cut by 2 bases and J by 5 bases, with 10 bases left in between.

The J gene is TRBJ1-1, the V gene TRBV5-1; 7 positions match TRBD1. J was trimmed by 4 bases and V by 4 bases; bases with no gene match: 7. This CDR3 is 14 amino acids long. Germline CDR1 is SGHRS and CDR2 is YFSETQ. The CDR3 region is CASSEGDRATEAFF. CDR3 coding DNA: TGCGCCAGCAGCGAAGGCGACAGGGCCACTGAAGCTTTCTTT.

The chain joins TRBV27 to TRBJ1-2; 9 bases fit TRBD1. This CDR3 has 17 amino acids. From germline, CDR1 is MNHEY and CDR2 SMNVEV (reference sequence). The J segment lost 0 bases and the V segment lost 6 bases, leaving 11 bases of the junction unmatched. The CDR3 region is CASSPRTGDWTNYGYTF. The CDR3 nucleotides read TGTGCCAGCAGCCCCCGGACAGGGGACTGGACTAACTATGGCTACACCTTC.

The chain carries TRBV2 and TRBJ2-3; TRBD1 aligns across 9 bases. The CDR3 has 15 residues. With V trimmed by 6 bases and J by 0 bases, 4 bases remained unmatched. Germline CDR1 and CDR2: SNHLY and FYNNEI. CDR3 sequence reads: CASRQGAISTDTQYF. Here the CDR3 DNA reads TGTGCCAGCAGACAGGGGGCAATAAGCACAGATACGCAGTATTTT.

This chain uses TRBV2 with TRBJ1-6; D may be TRBD1 (5 bases). Between the trimmed V and J ends, which lost 2 bases and 9 bases, there was a span of 17 bases. This CDR3 has 16 amino acids. From germline, CDR1 is SNHLY and CDR2 FYNNEI. CDR3 bases: TGTGCCAGCAGTGAACAGGGACTCGGGGAAGGTTCACCCCTCCACTTT. Protein product: CASSEQGLGEGSPLHF.

V is TRBV6-1 and J is TRBJ2-3; D remains ambiguous. The germline V gene has CDR1 MNHNS and CDR2 SASEGT. Trimming took 7 bases from V and 3 from J, leaving 11 bases between them. CDR3 length equals 13 residues. CDR3 DNA: TGTGCCAGCACCGCGCTAGAGACAGATACGCAGTATTTT. It yields the protein CASTALETDTQYF.

V and J are TRBV30 and TRBJ1-2; tentative D call: TRBD1 (5 bases). The CDR3 sequence is 15 residues long. CDR1 and CDR2 from the germline V gene are GTSNPN and SVGIG (reference sequence). V was cut by 4 bases and J by 2 bases, with 17 bases left in between. The chain's CDR3 is CAWTRGGRGNYGYTF. The DNA of the CDR3 is TGTGCCTGGACTCGTGGGGGGAGAGGCAACTATGGCTACACCTTC.

This clone has a handful of counts. The genes are TRBV5-4 and TRBJ1-4, with TRBD1 matching 7 bases. Germline assignment: CDR1 SGHNT and CDR2 YYREEE (reference sequence). The ends lost 3 bases at V and 8 bases at J; junction bases unmatched: 10. This CDR3 region has 15 residues. For the CDR3, the DNA is TGTGCCAGCAGCTCCCGGGACAGTGGTGGGGAAAAACTGTTTTTT. The encoded protein is CASSSRDSGGEKLFF.

This sequence joins TRBV18 and TRBJ2-3; TRBD2 aligns across 12 bases. Germline CDR1 KGHSH, CDR2 LQKENI. V dropped 3 bases and J dropped 5; count of bases not matched to a gene: 12. The CDR3 is 18 residues long. CDR3: CASSPSQPGLAGKDTQYF. The CDR3 DNA sequence: TGTGCCAGCTCACCGTCACAGCCTGGACTAGCGGGAAAAGATACGCAGTATTTT.

The chain combines TRBV18 with TRBJ2-1; TRBD1 aligns across 9 bases. The CDR3 is made up of 16 amino acids. Germline V gene lookup returns CDR1 KGHSH and CDR2 LQKENI. V shed 3 bases, J shed 6 bases, and the junction held 9 bases outside the gene matches. In DNA form, the CDR3 reads TGTGCCAGCTCACCGCTACAGGGGGCATCGGGCAATGAGCAGTTCTTC. Amino acids: CASSPLQGASGNEQFF.

V gene TRBV10-3 combines with J gene TRBJ2-3; 10 bases match TRBD2. Trimming cost V 7 bases and J 4 bases; bases outside gene matches: 14. The CDR3 sequence is 17 residues long. The germline gives CDR1 ENHRY, CDR2 SYGVKD. CDR3 sequence: CAITPGASGRGPDTQYF. CDR3 sequence (DNA): TGTGCCATCACCCCCGGAGCGAGCGGGAGGGGTCCAGATACGCAGTATTTT.

There are a few counts of this clone. The chain links TRBV6-5 to TRBJ2-5; D not resolved. The assigned J gene may be wrong: the sequence end matches TRBJ2-7 better. The germline gives CDR1 MNHEY, CDR2 SVGAGI. The CDR3 has 14 amino acids. This chain's CDR3 is CASSYTHLYYEQYF. Written as DNA, the CDR3 is TGTGCCAGCAGTTACACCCATCTCTACTACGAGCAGTACTTC.

This sequence joins TRBV2 and TRBJ1-3; 7 bases match TRBD1. The CDR3 totals 17 residues. Looked up from germline, CDR1 is SNHLY and CDR2 is FYNNEI. V shed 4 bases and J 0 bases; nucleotides not matched to a gene: 9. Written as DNA, the CDR3 is TGTGCCAGCAGTGTCTTTCTGGGACAGACCTCTGGAAACACCATATATTTT. It specifies CASSVFLGQTSGNTIYF.

V and J are TRBV18 and TRBJ1-2, with 9 bases identical to TRBD1. V trimming: 2 bases; J trimming: 10 bases; junction bases outside the gene matches: 8. Germline CDR1 is KGHSH and CDR2 is LQKENI. This CDR3 spans 14 amino acids. For the CDR3, the DNA is TGTGCCAGCTCACCAGGACAGGGGACGGGGGCCTACACCTTC. It codes for CASSPGQGTGAYTF. Full variable domain (missing parts from reference TRBV18 and TRBJ1-2): NAGVMQNPRHLVRRRGQEARLRCSPMKGHSHVYWYRQLPEEGLKFMVYLQKENIIDESGMPKERFSAEFPKEGPSILRIQQVVRGDSAAYFCASSPGQGTGAYTFGSGTRLTVV.

This clone is a singleton in its sample. This chain links TRBV30 with TRBJ1-5; D remains unclear. The CDR3 loop spans 16 amino acids. The ends were cut back, 2 bases at V and 1 base at J, with 15 bases in the middle. Germline CDR1 and CDR2: GTSNPN and SVGIG (reference sequence). DNA for the CDR3: TGTGCCTGGAGTATCGGAGGGATACTGAGCAATCAGCCCCAGCATTTT. Its protein product is CAWSIGGILSNQPQHF.

The chain links TRBV29-1 to TRBJ1-2; the D gene is possibly TRBD1 (5 bases). CDR3 size: 12 residues. V lost 4 bases to trimming and J lost 6 bases, with 12 bases between them. Germline CDR1 SQVTM, CDR2 ANQGSEA. The CDR3 DNA reads as TGCAGCGTTGGATCCAGGGTCCATGGCTACACCTTC. Translated, it gives CSVGSRVHGYTF.

Only a few counts were recorded for this clone. The rearrangement joins TRBV19 to TRBJ1-3; 7 bases fit TRBD1. Trimming at V came to 3 bases and at J to 0 bases, leaving 14 bases not matched to a gene. Germline CDR1 LNHDA, CDR2 SQIVND (reference sequence). The CDR3 spans 19 residues. Written as DNA, the CDR3 is TGTGCCAGTAGTATCCCATCTTGGACAGGTTCGTTCTCTGGAAACACCATATATTTT. Protein: CASSIPSWTGSFSGNTIYF.

This chain uses TRBV25-1 with TRBJ2-2; 7 bases are shared with TRBD1. Germline CDR1 and CDR2: MGHDK and SYGVNS. This CDR3 comprises 16 residues. J gave up 2 bases and V 1 base, and 4 bases lay outside the gene matches. This CDR3 is CASSESRTGNTGELFF. CDR3 in DNA: TGTGCCAGCAGTGAATCGAGGACAGGAAACACCGGGGAGCTGTTTTTT. Based on the CDR3 plus reference TRBV25-1 and TRBJ2-2, the full variable domain is EADIYQTPRYLVIGTGKKITLECSQTMGHDKMYWYQQDPGMELHLIHYSYGVNSTEKGDLSSESTVSRIRTEHFPLTLESARPSHTSQYLCASSESRTGNTGELFFGEGSRLTVL.

The chain is built from TRBV10-3 and TRBJ2-7, with D perhaps matching TRBD2 (6 bases). Germline V lookup: CDR1 ENHRY, CDR2 SYGVKD. V was trimmed by 6 bases and J by 9 bases, leaving 12 bases between them. The CDR3 has 11 amino acids. The CDR3 sequence: CAISPGGGQYF. In nucleotides, the CDR3 is TGTGCCATCAGCCCCGGGGGTGGGCAGTACTTC.